One sample yielded the 13 T cell receptor beta chains listed below, sequenced in a study of T cells expressing NK-cell markers (dated by TCRdb to the early 2020s). Libraries were made using 5' RACE. Sequencing used an Illumina HiSeq 2000. The reads went through TCRdb reprocessing, and each CDR3 protein sequence gets one entry with no DNA. The sample's own table lists over 100,000 distinct CDR3 sequences. 15% to 20% of the sample comes from the top ten. Sequencing was done on a sample of blood T cells: a sorted CD56 or NKG2C T cell subset, CD4+ or CD8+ T cells, or bulk PBMC T cells (not recorded which). These receptor sequences come from a woman aged 18-70 years in good health.

This chain uses TRBV7-2 with TRBJ2-1; absent DNA, TCRdb's TRBD1 call cannot be checked. This CDR3 is built from 16 residues. Germline CDR1 and CDR2: SGHTA and FQGNSA. The CDR3 loop reads CASSLIGGVSYNEQFF.

CDR3 residues: CASSFLGNEQFF. The V gene is TRBV27, the J gene TRBJ2-1. This CDR3 comprises 12 residues. Germline V gene lookup returns CDR1 MNHEY and CDR2 SMNVEV (reference sequence).

The gene calls are TRBV6-2 or TRBV6-3 and TRBJ2-1; as DNA is missing, the TRBD2 call by TCRdb cannot be tested. This CDR3 is 14 amino acids long. Germline V gives CDR1 MNHEY, CDR2 SVGEGT. The CDR3 region is CASRPGLAGNEQFF.

This chain uses TRBV2 with TRBJ2-7; TCRdb proposes TRBD1, but this gene call is untestable without DNA. In germline, CDR1 is SNHLY, CDR2 FYNNEI. The CDR3 runs to 11 residues. CDR3 sequence reads: CASMGETKQYF.

CDR3 sequence: CASSPTGEGEQYF. The rearrangement joins TRBV6-1 to TRBJ2-7; TCRdb selects TRBD1, and the lack of DNA leaves this call unchecked. Looked up from germline, CDR1 is MNHNS and CDR2 is SASEGT. The CDR3 is 13 amino acids.

V is TRBV6-2 or TRBV6-3 and J is TRBJ2-2; TCRdb proposes TRBD2, but this gene call is untestable without DNA. CDR3 length: 19 residues. CDR1 and CDR2 from the germline V gene are MNHEY and SVGEGT. This chain's CDR3 is CASRSDLLVAGTNTGELFF.

The V gene is TRBV5-1, the J gene TRBJ2-1; TCRdb outputs TRBD2, but without DNA this stays unchecked. Per germline, CDR1 SGHRS and CDR2 YFSETQ. This CDR3 has 15 amino acids. The CDR3 spells CASSLGGGDYNEQFF. The full variable domain, completed using reference TRBV5-1 and TRBJ2-1, is KAGVTQTPRYLIKTRGQQVTLSCSPISGHRSVSWYQQTPGQGLQFLFEYFSETQRNKGNFPGRFSGRQFSNSRSEMNVSTLELGDSALYLCASSLGGGDYNEQFFGPGTRLTVL.

V gene TRBV4-1 combines with J gene TRBJ1-5; TCRdb proposes TRBD1, but this gene call is untestable without DNA. Germline loops: CDR1 MGHRA, CDR2 YSYEKL. This CDR3 has 17 amino acids. The CDR3 sequence: CASSLQGARGGSQPQHF.

This chain links TRBV7-3 with TRBJ2-7; no DNA is available, so the TRBD2 call from TCRdb remains unchecked. The CDR3 extends over 16 amino acids. Germline lookup yields CDR1 SGHTA and CDR2 FQGTGA. The CDR3 protein is CASSSPGTSGYYEQYF.

The gene calls are TRBV27 and TRBJ2-7; with no DNA, the TCRdb D assignment of TRBD1 cannot be verified. CDR1 MNHEY and CDR2 SMNVEV come from the germline V gene (reference sequence). This CDR3 comprises 13 residues. The CDR3 here is CASGTPNPYEQYF.

V is TRBV20-1 and J is TRBJ2-2; lacking DNA, the TRBD2 call made by TCRdb goes unchecked. Germline CDR1 is DFQATT and CDR2 is SNEGSKA (reference sequence). CDR3 length: 14 residues. The CDR3 is CSAQDLRDTGELFF.

The CDR3 reads CASSGGMTSSYEQYF. The chain carries TRBV9 and TRBJ2-7; TCRdb's D gene call, TRBD1, goes unchecked for lack of DNA. Germline CDR1 is SGDLS and CDR2 is YYNGEE. This CDR3 is 15 amino acids long.

V and J are TRBV24-1 and TRBJ1-1. Germline values: CDR1 KGHDR, CDR2 SFDVKD. The CDR3 spans 12 residues. CDR3 residues: CATRGWNTEAFF.